This T cell receptor (beta chain) emerged from a study of blood T cell repertoires in COVID-19. At the level of the study: Nucleic acid was either cDNA or gDNA, and it came from T cells, B-cell-depleted T cells, or PBMCs.

Assay: immunoSEQ multiplex PCR; the TCRdb copy retains only in-frame clones and omits some. The data contain under 150,000 clones, about 82% of them singletons. Looked up from germline, CDR1 is MNHEY and CDR2 is SVGAGI. The CDR3 contains 13 residues. The germline V and J ends were trimmed by 7 bases and 2 bases, with 12 bases remaining between them. Across 20 to 25 US areas, participants ranged in age from 18 to 89 years. Participant-reported clinical history was the basis for cohort assignment. Recovery meant two consecutive negative NP/OP PCR tests, professional clearance, or resolved symptoms. Specimen: PBMCs or T cells enriched from blood (not recorded which). The chain employs TRBV6-5 and TRBJ2-7, with D maybe TRBD2 (6 bases). This TCR was sampled from a woman aged 40 to 50 who had recovered from COVID-19. DNA for the CDR3: TGTGCCAGCAAAACTAGCACTACCTACGAGCAGTACTTC. This encodes CASKTSTTYEQYF.